This T cell receptor (beta chain) was obtained from a study of cytomegalovirus exposure and HLA in healthy donors. The study's findings and limits: Altogether, some 170 TCR beta chains were recorded as cytomegalovirus-associated. Reported performance of the classifier showed diagnosis of cytomegalovirus status with high specificity and sensitivity.

Sequencing used immunoSEQ multiplex PCR; TCRdb keeps in-frame clones, though not all of them. The sample has some 220,000 clones; 80% to 95% are singletons. Deletions cut 0 bases from V and 6 bases from J, with 14 bases between. The CDR3 sequence is 15 residues long. CDR1 is SEHNR, CDR2 FQNEAQ, per germline (reference sequence). With respect to this clone: The antigen is undetermined.

This receptor was identified in a woman aged 18-29 years in good health and CMV-seronegative. The specimen sequenced was PBMCs. The gene calls are TRBV7-9 and TRBJ1-1; D may be TRBD1 (6 bases). In DNA, the CDR3 is TGTGCCAGCAGCTTAGCTCAGACAGGCGTGGCTGAAGCTTTCTTT. Translation: CASSLAQTGVAEAFF.